This T cell receptor (beta chain) was obtained from a study of CD8+ T cells in alopecia areata. Study conclusions and caveats: Links between baseline CD8+ expansion and response need larger treated cohorts.

The ends were cut back, 10 bases at V and 2 bases at J, with 12 bases in the middle. CDR3 length equals 12 residues. Per germline, CDR1 ENHRY and CDR2 SYGVKD. Notes on this clone: The antigen is not known.

Sequencing used cDNA as its template, made by extracting RNA and reverse transcribing it. Clones were sequenced by immunoSEQ multiplex PCR, and TCRdb holds only the in-frame ones, with some missing. In the table there are 150,000 or so clones, about three fifths of which are singletons. The treatment was: oral pan-JAK inhibitor, 5-10 mg twice daily. The gene calls are TRBV10-3 and TRBJ2-7; the D gene could be TRBD1 or TRBD2 (5 bases each). The specimen was CD4+ T cells sorted from blood, collected at week 4, from a patient treated with tofacitinib. The source of this sequence is a human donor with alopecia areata. The CDR3 sequence is CASKTGPYEQYF. In DNA form, the CDR3 reads TGTGCCAGCAAGACGGGACCCTACGAGCAGTACTTC.